One and the same sample provided the 24 T cell receptor beta chains below, sequenced in a study of control samples from healthy donors and cancer patients. Here immunoSEQ multiplex PCR was the method, and the copy in TCRdb shows in-frame clones only, minus some. Of under 70,000 clones in the sample, about 96% were seen once. What was sequenced was blood. The source of these receptors is a woman aged 18-35 years in good health.

V and J are TRBV30 and TRBJ1-1; no clear D gene. The CDR3 covers 14 residues. Trimming stripped 1 base from V and 8 bases from J, with 17 bases between. Germline lookup yields CDR1 GTSNPN and CDR2 SVGIG (reference sequence). CDR3 nucleotide sequence: TGTGCCTGGAGTGACGTTTACAAGAAAACAGAAGCTTTCTTT. It specifies CAWSDVYKKTEAFF.

Here the CDR3 reads CATALGGGYEQYF. DNA of the CDR3: TGTGCCACCGCCCTAGGAGGAGGTTACGAGCAGTACTTC. The V call is TRBV28, the J call TRBJ2-7; tentative D call: TRBD2 (5 bases). CDR1 is MDHEN and CDR2 is SYDVKM in the germline V gene. Deletions cut 10 bases from V and 4 bases from J, with 17 bases between. CDR3 length: 13 amino acids.

This sequence joins TRBV19 and TRBJ2-3, with D perhaps TRBD2 (6 bases). CDR3 length: 18 amino acids. Germline CDR1 and CDR2: LNHDA and SQIVND (reference sequence). Trimming took 0 bases from V and 6 from J, leaving 22 bases between them. The chain's CDR3 is CASSIDLTGSPSVDTQYF. The CDR3 region has the DNA TGTGCCAGTAGTATAGATTTAACGGGGAGTCCTAGCGTGGATACGCAGTATTTT.

The chain carries TRBV5-1 and TRBJ1-2; tentative D call: TRBD1 (5 bases). CDR3 length: 17 residues. V lost 0 bases and J 0 bases, leaving 15 bases between the germline ends. The germline gives CDR1 SGHRS, CDR2 YFSETQ. The CDR3 protein is CASSLGLGGDPNYGYTF. The CDR3 DNA reads TGCGCCAGCAGCTTGGGACTGGGAGGGGATCCTAACTATGGCTACACCTTC. The variable domain in full, with the rest retrieved from reference TRBV5-1 and TRBJ1-2, is KAGVTQTPRYLIKTRGQQVTLSCSPISGHRSVSWYQQTPGQGLQFLFEYFSETQRNKGNFPGRFSGRQFSNSRSEMNVSTLELGDSALYLCASSLGLGGDPNYGYTFGSGTRLTVV.

The chain links TRBV19 to TRBJ1-6; D gene uncertain. CDR1 is LNHDA, CDR2 SQIVND, per germline (reference sequence). V dropped 10 bases and J dropped 8 bases, with 9 bases sitting between them. This CDR3 spans 11 amino acids. CDR3 region: CATGEYSPLHF. The CDR3 DNA follows: TGTGCCACCGGTGAATATTCACCCCTCCACTTT.

The chain employs TRBV5-4 and TRBJ1-2; 10 nucleotides line up with TRBD1. Germline loops: CDR1 SGHNT, CDR2 YYREEE (reference sequence). This CDR3 is built from 15 residues. J was trimmed by 3 bases and V by 4 bases; bases with no gene match: 6. The CDR3 here is CASSRGQGIDYGYTF. The CDR3 bases are TGTGCCAGCAGCCGGGGACAGGGGATCGACTATGGCTACACCTTC.

CDR3 in amino acids: CASSRSGGKVGYGYTF. The CDR3 nucleotides read TGTGCCAGCAGCCGTTCGGGTGGGAAGGTGGGCTATGGCTACACCTTC. The chain carries TRBV7-2 and TRBJ1-2; D ambiguous. The CDR3 has 16 residues. Trimming stripped 5 bases from V and 4 bases from J, with 20 bases between. Per the germline V gene, CDR1 is SGHTA and CDR2 is FQGNSA.

The rearrangement uses TRBV4-1 and TRBJ2-1; the match to TRBD2 covers 9 bases. J was trimmed by 4 bases and V by 2 bases; bases with no gene match: 9. The germline V gene encodes CDR1 MGHRA and CDR2 YSYEKL. The CDR3 loop spans 17 amino acids. CDR3 protein: CASSQPVAGASYNEQFF. For the CDR3, the DNA is TGCGCCAGCAGCCAACCCGTAGCGGGGGCTAGTTACAATGAGCAGTTCTTC.

This chain joins TRBV6-1 and TRBJ2-4, with D possibly being TRBD2 (5 bases). The CDR3 is 15 amino acids. V dropped 1 base and J dropped 5 bases, with 12 bases sitting between them. Germline V gene sequence: CDR1 MNHNS, CDR2 SASEGT. The CDR3 protein is CASSEVGSPQNIQYF. The CDR3 DNA sequence: TGTGCCAGCAGTGAAGTAGGGAGTCCTCAAAACATTCAGTACTTC.

The gene calls are TRBV27 and TRBJ2-3; no reliable D call. The V gene lost 6 bases and the J gene lost 0 bases, with 4 bases spanning the gap. CDR3 length: 12 residues. Per the germline V gene, CDR1 is MNHEY and CDR2 is SMNVEV (reference sequence). CDR3 protein: CASSPSTDTQYF. The CDR3 nucleotides read TGTGCCAGCAGCCCGAGCACAGATACGCAGTATTTT.

This clone appeared a few times. This CDR3 is CASSFLSRGDFYGYTF. The CDR3 DNA reads as TGTGCCAGCAGTTTTCTCTCCCGGGGGGATTTCTATGGCTACACCTTC. The chain employs TRBV27 and TRBJ1-2, with TRBD1 as a possible D gene (5 bases). The CDR3 runs 16 residues. V was trimmed by 3 bases and J by 4 bases, leaving 18 bases between them. Germline CDR1 MNHEY, CDR2 SMNVEV (reference sequence).

The rearrangement joins TRBV27 to TRBJ1-1; D remains unclear. V lost 6 bases, J lost 3 bases, and 11 bases lay in between. The CDR3 sequence is 13 residues long. Germline assignment: CDR1 MNHEY and CDR2 SMNVEV (reference sequence). The CDR3 DNA is TGTGCCAGCAGCTTTAACCTTTACACTGAAGCTTTCTTT. Translated: CASSFNLYTEAFF.

The chain carries TRBV28 and TRBJ2-3; unclear D gene. This CDR3 is built from 16 residues. Germline CDR1 reads MDHEN; CDR2 reads SYDVKM. V lost 4 bases and J lost 1, with 15 bases in between. The CDR3 region has the DNA TGTGCCAGCAGTTCCCCTGGTTGGTCCGGCACAGATACGCAGTATTTT. It codes for CASSSPGWSGTDTQYF.

The J gene is TRBJ2-4, the V gene TRBV10-1; 9 bases match TRBD1. This CDR3 comprises 17 residues. Germline V gene data show CDR1 as WNHNN and CDR2 as SYGVQD (reference sequence). Trimming removed 8 bases from V and 5 bases from J; junction bases left unmatched: 16. CDR3 region: CASQKTAQGAGENIQYF. The CDR3 bases are TGCGCCAGCCAGAAGACCGCACAGGGGGCGGGGGAAAACATTCAGTACTTC.

V usage is TRBV21-1 and J usage is TRBJ2-5; the DNA was not used to check the table's D call, TRBD2. TRBV21-1 is a pseudogene locus. The CDR3 contains 15 residues. The CDR3 loop reads CASSTSGGAGETQYF. The CDR3 bases are TGTGCCAGCAGCACCTCCGGAGGAGCGGGGGAGACCCAGTACTTC.

The V gene is TRBV3-1 (or the pseudogene TRBV3-2), the J gene TRBJ1-6; D gene uncertain. V was trimmed by 0 bases and J by 9 bases, leaving 6 bases between them. CDR1 is LGHDT and CDR2 is YNNKEL in the germline V gene (reference sequence). The CDR3 totals 13 residues. Here the CDR3 DNA reads TGTGCCAGCAGCCAAGATGGCCCTTCACCCCTCCACTTT. As protein: CASSQDGPSPLHF.

The rearrangement uses TRBV19 and TRBJ2-1; TRBD2 agrees at 9 bases. Per germline, CDR1 LNHDA and CDR2 SQIVND (reference sequence). This CDR3 contains 16 residues. V was pared by 6 bases and J by 9 bases, with 15 bases of the junction left unmatched. Here the CDR3 reads CASSPLEGGGAIEQFF. CDR3 nucleotides: TGTGCCAGTAGCCCCCTCGAGGGCGGGGGGGCCATTGAGCAGTTCTTC.

The chain links TRBV2 to TRBJ1-4; D perhaps matches TRBD1 (5 bases). Trimming took off 4 bases at V and 8 bases at J, with 11 bases between the two ends. The CDR3 totals 13 residues. Germline CDR1 is SNHLY and CDR2 is FYNNEI. DNA of the CDR3: TGTGCCAGCAGTGCCCCGGGGGTAGAAAAACTGTTTTTT. Its translation is CASSAPGVEKLFF.

This clone was seen a few times. CDR3 in amino acids: CASSEARRGQDEQFF. The CDR3 coding sequence is TGTGCCAGCAGTGAAGCGCGGAGGGGGCAGGATGAGCAGTTCTTC. The chain links TRBV2 to TRBJ2-1; D perhaps matches TRBD1 (7 bases). V was pared by 0 bases and J by 8 bases, with 14 bases between. CDR3 length: 15 amino acids. CDR1 and CDR2 (germline): SNHLY, FYNNEI.

This chain connects TRBV24-1 to TRBJ2-3, with 12 bases lining up with TRBD2. The CDR3 consists of 17 residues. The germline V gene encodes CDR1 KGHDR and CDR2 SFDVKD. J lost 3 bases, V lost 3 bases, and 6 bases had no gene match. The CDR3 loop is CATSDRDGLAGTDTQYF. CDR3 sequence (DNA): TGTGCCACCAGTGATCGGGACGGACTAGCGGGAACAGATACGCAGTATTTT.

J is TRBJ1-6 and V is TRBV14; the D is unclear. The CDR3 is made up of 15 amino acids. Trimming took 0 bases from V and 3 from J, leaving 6 bases between them. Looked up from germline, CDR1 is SGHDN and CDR2 is FVKESK. The CDR3 DNA follows: TGTGCCAGCAGCCAAGAAGCCAGCTATAATTCACCCCTCCACTTT. Translation gives CASSQEASYNSPLHF.

The table lists this clone with a count of one. Distinct nucleotide sequences in the sample also encode this CDR3. CDR3 sequence (DNA): TGTGCCAGCAGTTACAGCGCGGCTAATGAAAAACTGTTTTTT. Protein: CASSYSAANEKLFF. The chain couples TRBV6-5 to TRBJ1-4; D is unresolved. The CDR3 totals 14 residues. Germline-derived CDR1 and CDR2 are MNHEY and SVGAGI. V lost 2 bases and J 3 bases, leaving 7 bases between the germline ends.

This sequence joins TRBV9 and TRBJ1-1; D is possibly TRBD1 (6 bases). CDR1 is SGDLS, CDR2 YYNGEE, per germline. V was shortened by 10 bases and J by 4 bases, with 50 bases between the two germline ends. The CDR3 spans 24 residues. Here the CDR3 DNA reads TGTGCCCACGGGGGAGCGACGAAGAAGTACCGCCCGCCGAAAGACAGGCGCACATTCACTGAAGCTTTCTTT. Its translation: CAHGGATKKYRPPKDRRTFTEAFF.

This chain uses TRBV4-1 with TRBJ2-5; D is uncertain. CDR1 is MGHRA, CDR2 YSYEKL, per germline. This CDR3 region has 14 residues. V was shortened by 1 base and J by 0 bases, with 6 bases between the two germline ends. CDR3 residues: CASSQGPDQETQYF. Here the CDR3 DNA reads TGCGCCAGCAGCCAAGGACCCGACCAAGAGACCCAGTACTTC.